This TCR beta chain was sequenced during a study of blood T cell repertoires in COVID-19. For the study at large: Italy, Spain and the United States were the sources of the convalescent and acute COVID-19 samples. T cells, B-cell-depleted T cells, or PBMCs supplied cDNA or gDNA.

The CDR3 has 14 amino acids. In the original processing: By means of reference gene primer amplification, nucleated cell counts were estimated. TCRdb keeps only in-frame clones here, not all; method: immunoSEQ multiplex PCR. Clone size and the V and J calls come from that table; the DNA yielded D and trimming. The sample carries approximately 300,000 clones, 80% to 95% recorded once. Followed over time, Seattle patients had been enrolled while infection was active. Sample: peripheral blood. The receptor comes from a woman younger than 45 with COVID-19, enrolled during active disease. V is TRBV21-1 and J is TRBJ1-5; TRBD1 reflects the table's D call only, with no check against the DNA. TRBV21-1 is a recognized pseudogene. The CDR3 region has the DNA TGTGCCAGCAGTCAGGGGGCATTAAATCAGCCCCAGCATTTT. Its protein product is CASSQGALNQPQHF.